A selection of T cell receptor beta chains follows, all from one sample in a study of regulatory T cells in long-lasting Graves disease. TCRdb reprocessed the multiplex PCR reads via MiXCR and lists one record per CDR3 protein. Of more than 300,000 distinct CDR3 sequences detected, around a fifth appear once; the ten largest clones hold less than 30%. The source was peripheral blood mononuclear cells (PBMCs), collected when the disease was refractory, from a patient treated with antithyroid drugs. Source of these receptors: a female donor with Graves disease. Each CDR3 is given with its conserved first and last residue. A D gene is named only where the DNA matches it firmly. Size is stated for part of the rows, as once, few or many counts, or as a class when the clone is expanded.

V gene: TRBV4-2; clone size: many; J gene: TRBJ1-4; D gene: TRBD1; CDR3 protein: CASSQDRSGQGREKLFF; CDR3 DNA: TGTGCCAGCAGCCAAGATCGGTCCGGACAGGGAAGAGAAAAACTGTTTTTT
V gene: TRBV7-2; clone size: NA; J gene: TRBJ2-7; D gene: NA; CDR3 protein: CASSPVESGPYEQYF; CDR3 DNA: TGTGCCAGCAGCCCAGTGGAGAGCGGGCCCTACGAGCAGTACTTC
V gene: TRBV28; clone size: many; J gene: TRBJ2-7; D gene: TRBD2; CDR3 protein: CASSLAFGLAGFYEQYF; CDR3 DNA: TGTGCCAGCAGTTTAGCCTTTGGACTAGCGGGATTCTACGAGCAGTACTTC
V gene: TRBV28; clone size: NA; J gene: TRBJ2-6; D gene: TRBD1; CDR3 protein: CASRPDRGVSGANVLTF; CDR3 DNA: TGTGCCAGCAGACCGGACAGGGGGGTTTCTGGGGCCAACGTCCTGACTTTC
V gene: TRBV7-9; clone size: NA; J gene: TRBJ1-2; D gene: NA; CDR3 protein: CASSLASGTLTEVF; CDR3 DNA: TGTGCCAGCAGCTTAGCTAGTGGTACCCTTACGGAGGTGTTC
V gene: TRBV25-1; clone size: NA; J gene: TRBJ1-6; D gene: NA; CDR3 protein: CASSGSIPLHF; CDR3 DNA: TGTGCCAGCAGTGGATCAATTCCCCTCCACTTT
V gene: TRBV27; clone size: many; J gene: TRBJ1-2; D gene: TRBD1; CDR3 protein: CASSTRPGGPYGYTF; CDR3 DNA: TGTGCCAGCAGTACACGCCCAGGGGGGCCCTATGGCTACACCTTC
V gene: TRBV2; clone size: many; J gene: TRBJ2-2; D gene: TRBD2; CDR3 protein: CASRGLVRPGELFF; CDR3 DNA: TGTGCCAGCAGGGGACTAGTCAGACCCGGGGAGCTGTTTTTT
V gene: TRBV5-6; clone size: NA; J gene: TRBJ2-1; D gene: TRBD1; CDR3 protein: CASVGGPGDNEQFF; CDR3 DNA: TGTGCCAGTGTAGGGGGCCCCGGGGACAATGAGCAGTTCTTC
V gene: TRBV29-1; clone size: NA; J gene: TRBJ2-3; D gene: NA; CDR3 protein: CSVWGKGTADGWDTQYF; CDR3 DNA: TGCAGCGTTTGGGGGAAGGGGACCGCAGACGGATGGGATACGCAGTATTTT
V gene: TRBV19; clone size: NA; J gene: TRBJ1-5; D gene: NA; CDR3 protein: CASSMRGVNQPQHF; CDR3 DNA: TGTGCCAGTAGTATGAGAGGAGTGAACCAGCCCCAGCATTTT
V gene: TRBV6-1; clone size: many; J gene: TRBJ2-4; D gene: NA; CDR3 protein: CASSEGSFFQYF; CDR3 DNA: TGTGCCAGCAGTGAAGGGAGTTTTTTTCAATACTTC
V gene: TRBV19; clone size: NA; J gene: TRBJ1-1; D gene: TRBD1; CDR3 protein: CASAGGTEAFF; CDR3 DNA: TGTGCCAGCGCAGGGGGCACTGAAGCTTTCTTT
V gene: TRBV24-1; clone size: many; J gene: TRBJ2-7; D gene: NA; CDR3 protein: CATSVPFYEQYF; CDR3 DNA: TGTGCCACCAGTGTACCCTTCTACGAGCAGTACTTC
V gene: TRBV5-6; clone size: few; J gene: TRBJ2-7; D gene: TRBD2; CDR3 protein: CASSRGLAGERSSYEQYF; CDR3 DNA: TGTGCCAGCAGCAGAGGACTAGCGGGAGAGAGATCCTCCTACGAGCAGTACTTC
V gene: TRBV6-4; clone size: many; J gene: TRBJ2-7; D gene: NA; CDR3 protein: CASSDSITYEQYF; CDR3 DNA: TGTGCCAGCAGTGACTCGATTACGTACGAGCAGTACTTC
V gene: TRBV2; clone size: once; J gene: TRBJ2-1; D gene: TRBD1; CDR3 protein: CASSSGQGAYNEQFF; CDR3 DNA: TGTGCCAGCAGTAGTGGACAGGGAGCTTACAATGAGCAGTTCTTC
V gene: TRBV19; clone size: few; J gene: TRBJ1-1; D gene: NA; CDR3 protein: CASSIWVWNTEAFF; CDR3 DNA: TGTGCCAGTAGTATTTGGGTATGGAACACTGAAGCTTTCTTT
V gene: TRBV11-2; clone size: many; J gene: TRBJ2-7; D gene: TRBD2; CDR3 protein: CASSLTSSGPTGYEQYF; CDR3 DNA: TGTGCCAGCAGTCTAACTAGTAGCGGGCCCACTGGGTACGAGCAGTACTTC
V gene: TRBV11-2; clone size: many; J gene: TRBJ1-6; D gene: NA; CDR3 protein: CASSLDWSGGSPLHF; CDR3 DNA: TGTGCCAGCAGCTTAGATTGGTCGGGGGGTTCACCCCTCCACTTT
V gene: TRBV2; clone size: NA; J gene: TRBJ1-5; D gene: NA; CDR3 protein: CASSVTEGKGNQPQHF; CDR3 DNA: TGTGCCAGCAGTGTAACGGAGGGCAAGGGCAATCAGCCCCAGCATTTT
V gene: TRBV6-1; clone size: NA; J gene: TRBJ1-5; D gene: NA; CDR3 protein: CASSEAARAQPQHF; CDR3 DNA: TGTGCCAGCAGTGAAGCAGCCAGGGCTCAGCCCCAGCATTTT
V gene: TRBV7-9; clone size: many; J gene: TRBJ1-1; D gene: TRBD1; CDR3 protein: CASSPGQGRMTFF; CDR3 DNA: TGTGCCAGCAGCCCGGGACAGGGACGTATGACTTTCTTT
V gene: TRBV6-2/TRBV6-3; clone size: NA; J gene: TRBJ2-1; D gene: NA; CDR3 protein: CASSSHSSSYNEQFF; CDR3 DNA: TGTGCCAGCAGTTCACACTCGAGCTCCTACAATGAGCAGTTCTTC
V gene: TRBV7-2; clone size: NA; J gene: TRBJ2-3; D gene: NA; CDR3 protein: CASSLGQTPSTDTQYF; CDR3 DNA: TGTGCCAGCAGCTTAGGACAGACCCCTAGCACAGATACGCAGTATTTT
V gene: TRBV11-2; clone size: NA; J gene: TRBJ2-3; D gene: NA; CDR3 protein: CASSQGTLVDTQYF; CDR3 DNA: TGTGCCAGCAGCCAGGGGACTCTCGTAGATACGCAGTATTTT
V gene: TRBV28; clone size: NA; J gene: TRBJ2-2; D gene: NA; CDR3 protein: CASILGAARTGELFF; CDR3 DNA: TGTGCCAGCATCCTTGGGGCCGCGAGAACCGGGGAGCTGTTTTTT
V gene: TRBV3-1; clone size: NA; J gene: TRBJ2-7; D gene: NA; CDR3 protein: CASSPASDYEQYF; CDR3 DNA: TGTGCCAGCAGTCCAGCAAGTGACTACGAGCAGTACTTC
V gene: TRBV6-1; clone size: many; J gene: TRBJ1-2; D gene: TRBD1; CDR3 protein: CASRNRDRGHGYTF; CDR3 DNA: TGTGCCAGCAGGAACCGGGACAGGGGGCATGGCTACACCTTC
V gene: TRBV7-9; clone size: NA; J gene: TRBJ1-1; D gene: NA; CDR3 protein: CASSTLTVNTEAFF; CDR3 DNA: TGTGCCAGCAGCACCTTAACGGTGAACACTGAAGCTTTCTTT
V gene: TRBV28; clone size: many; J gene: TRBJ1-5; D gene: NA; CDR3 protein: CASSLGGWGVSNQPQHF; CDR3 DNA: TGTGCCAGCAGTTTAGGCGGATGGGGGGTTAGCAATCAGCCCCAGCATTTT
V gene: TRBV3-1; clone size: many; J gene: TRBJ2-2; D gene: NA; CDR3 protein: CASTLGRAGELFF; CDR3 DNA: TGTGCCAGCACCCTCGGTCGTGCCGGGGAGCTGTTTTTT
V gene: TRBV5-4; clone size: few; J gene: TRBJ1-1; D gene: TRBD1; CDR3 protein: CASSPRQGHTEAFF; CDR3 DNA: TGTGCCAGCAGCCCACGACAGGGGCACACTGAAGCTTTCTTT
V gene: TRBV11-2; clone size: many; J gene: TRBJ2-5; D gene: NA; CDR3 protein: CASSIQPPPQETQYF; CDR3 DNA: TGTGCCAGCAGCATCCAGCCCCCCCCGCAAGAGACCCAGTACTTC
V gene: TRBV12-3/TRBV12-4; clone size: NA; J gene: TRBJ2-5; D gene: TRBD1; CDR3 protein: CASSPDRVRLPETQYF; CDR3 DNA: TGTGCCAGCAGCCCTGACAGGGTGAGGCTCCCGGAGACCCAGTACTTC
V gene: TRBV20-1; clone size: few; J gene: TRBJ2-7; D gene: NA; CDR3 protein: CSAREPGAYEQYF; CDR3 DNA: TGCAGTGCTAGAGAGCCGGGGGCCTACGAGCAGTACTTC
V gene: TRBV7-9; clone size: many; J gene: TRBJ2-7; D gene: NA; CDR3 protein: CASSASGANPNF; CDR3 DNA: TGTGCCAGCAGCGCCTCCGGAGCCAATCCAAACTTC